The 2 T cell receptor beta chains given below trace back to one sample, sequenced in a study of identical twins. TCRdb redid the calling of the 5' RACE reads with MiXCR, one entry per CDR3 protein. The sample lists roughly 1,500,000 distinct CDR3 sequences, roughly 35% seen once, with about 0.25% in the top ten. Sequencing was performed on cord blood. These receptors all stem from a newborn girl in good health.

V is TRBV4-2 and J is TRBJ2-5, with D possibly matching TRBD2 (6 bases). Germline V lookup: CDR1 LGHNA, CDR2 YNFKEQ. The length of the CDR3 is 16 residues. The V end lost 1 base, the J end lost 11 bases, and 23 bases lay between the germline ends. The CDR3 sequence is CASSQGQLGLPSEQYF. In DNA form, the CDR3 reads TGTGCCAGCAGCCAAGGTCAGTTAGGACTACCCAGTGAGCAGTACTTC.

On this clonotype itself: At one end the junction does not follow the germline gene, possibly because of a read error. The CDR3 DNA reads as TGTGTCAGCTCACCAAGCGAGACCCAGTACTTC. Protein sequence: CVSSPSETQYF. V usage is TRBV18 and J usage is TRBJ2-5; D is ambiguous. This CDR3 is built from 11 residues. CDR1 and CDR2 from the germline V gene are KGHSH and LQKENI.